Each of the 23 T cell receptor beta chains below was sequenced from the same sample in a study of vaccination and CD4 T cells after COVID-19 (dated by TCRdb to 2022 to 2024). Preparation of the library involved PCR. Data came from an Illumina iSeq 100. At the Johns Hopkins FTIC core, DNA from the cultured CD4+ T cells underwent TCR sequencing with the Oncomine TCR Beta short-read assay. Genomic DNA was extracted from the cultured CD4+ T cells with the QIAamp micro DNA kit. In TCRdb, the public reads were trimmed at Q25 with fastp and aligned with MiXCR, with productive beta chains retained. For every CDR3 protein sequence, its rows merge into one entry that carries the most common genes and DNA. In this sample the table shows roughly 9,000 distinct CDR3 sequences, about 33% of which occur a single time. Jointly, the top ten make up approximately 22% of the sample. Per the publication, the treatment or condition label means: roughly 10-day PBMC culture with coronavirus spike peptide pools or control peptides (ViraFEST assay). CD4+ T cells from unexposed donors were collected before the COVID-19 pandemic (2011-2018).

Antigen specificity for these receptors is unknown. The sample taken for sequencing was CD4+ T cells from blood, cultured in vitro. The source is a human donor in good health.

This clonotype was detected only a few times. This sequence joins TRBV11-1 and TRBJ2-1, with a possible D match to TRBD1 (5 bases). V was cut by 0 bases and J by 7 bases, with 16 bases left in between. The CDR3 has 16 amino acids. Germline loops: CDR1 SGHAT, CDR2 FQDESV (reference sequence). CDR3 loop: CASSLARGRVRNEQFF. The CDR3 DNA is TGTGCCAGCAGCTTAGCAAGGGGCAGGGTGCGAAATGAGCAGTTCTTC.

The rearrangement joins TRBV21-1 to TRBJ2-1; the tabulated D call, TRBD1, remains unverified against the DNA. TRBV21-1 is labeled a pseudogene. The length of the CDR3 is 13 residues. The CDR3 DNA reads TGTGCCAGCAGCAATCAGATAAGGGGTGAGCAGTTCTTC. Translation gives CASSNQIRGEQFF.

This clonotype was detected only a few times. The V and J genes are TRBV2 and TRBJ2-4, with a possible D match to TRBD2 (5 bases). Germline-derived CDR1 and CDR2 are SNHLY and FYNNEI. The CDR3 spans 10 residues. V lost 8 bases, J lost 6 bases, and 5 bases lay in between. CDR3 protein: CASGGNIQYF. The CDR3 region has the DNA TGTGCCAGCGGAGGAAACATTCAGTACTTC.

This clonotype was seen a few times. This chain links TRBV19 with TRBJ1-1; 8 bases fit TRBD1. The CDR3 consists of 16 residues. The trim removed 2 bases at V and 0 bases at J, leaving 5 bases unmatched. Per the germline V gene, CDR1 is LNHDA and CDR2 is SQIVND (reference sequence). CDR3 sequence: CASSISGGRLNTEAFF. The CDR3 DNA reads TGTGCCAGTAGTATATCAGGGGGCAGATTGAACACTGAAGCTTTCTTT.

This chain links TRBV7-9 with TRBJ2-1; D gene unclear. The germline V and J ends were trimmed by 5 bases and 4 bases, with 3 bases remaining between them. Germline CDR1 SEHNR, CDR2 FQNEAQ (reference sequence). The CDR3 totals 11 residues. The CDR3 reads CASSPYNEQFF. In DNA, the CDR3 is TGTGCCAGCAGCCCTTACAATGAGCAGTTCTTC.

This clonotype was counted between two and nine times. The V and J genes are TRBV30 and TRBJ1-1; D gene unclear. This CDR3 comprises 13 residues. Trimming removed 1 base from V and 0 bases from J, with 6 bases in between. Germline V gene lookup returns CDR1 GTSNPN and CDR2 SVGIG (reference sequence). The DNA of the CDR3 is TGTGCCTGGAGTGGCCGGATGAACACTGAAGCTTTCTTT. It codes for CAWSGRMNTEAFF.

This clonotype was seen a handful of times. The chain recombines TRBV10-2 with TRBJ2-7; TRBD1 matches at 8 bases. The V gene's germline CDR1 is WSHSY and CDR2 SAAADI. There are 12 residues in the CDR3. V shed 6 bases and J 4 bases; nucleotides not matched to a gene: 2. The CDR3 DNA reads TGCGCCAGCAGCCGGACAGGGTACGAGCAGTACTTC. Translation: CASSRTGYEQYF.

The chain combines TRBV4-2 with TRBJ1-1; a possible D gene is TRBD1 (6 bases). The CDR3 is 13 amino acids. Germline lookup yields CDR1 LGHNA and CDR2 YNFKEQ. V was shortened by 0 bases and J by 12 bases, with 14 bases between the two germline ends. The CDR3 sequence: CASSQDRAGETFF. In DNA, the CDR3 is TGTGCCAGCAGCCAAGATCGTGCAGGGGAGACTTTCTTT.

This clonotype came up once. J is TRBJ2-1 and V is TRBV6-4; 8 bases line up with TRBD2. This CDR3 is built from 13 residues. J gave up 6 bases and V 2 bases, and 0 bases lay outside the gene matches. Germline V lookup: CDR1 MRHNA, CDR2 SNTAGT. Written as DNA, the CDR3 is TGTGCCAGCAGTGACGGGACTAGCAATGAGCAGTTCTTC. Translated: CASSDGTSNEQFF.

This clonotype was picked up a small number of times. This chain links TRBV28 with TRBJ1-2; TRBD1 aligns across 8 bases. This CDR3 contains 15 residues. Losses at the gene ends were 5 bases for V and 4 bases for J; bases not matched to a gene: 9. Germline V lookup: CDR1 MDHEN, CDR2 SYDVKM. The chain's CDR3 is CASSPGQEGIYGYTF. The CDR3 bases are TGTGCCAGCAGTCCGGGACAGGAAGGGATCTATGGCTACACCTTC.

The chain links TRBV7-9 to TRBJ1-1; TRBD1 agrees at 7 bases. The CDR3 consists of 14 residues. Germline assignment: CDR1 SEHNR and CDR2 FQNEAQ (reference sequence). Germline trimming cut 2 bases from V and 5 bases from J; bases unmatched to any gene: 5. CDR3 bases: TGTGCCAGCAGCTTACGTACAGGGGTTACTGAAGCTTTCTTT. It encodes CASSLRTGVTEAFF. Full variable domain (rest looked up from reference TRBV7-9 and TRBJ1-1): DTGVSQNPRHKITKRGQNVTFRCDPISEHNRLYWYRQTLGQGPEFLTYFQNEAQLEKSRLLSDRFSAERPKGSFSTLEIQRTEQGDSAMYLCASSLRTGVTEAFFGQGTRLTVV.

V is TRBV19 and J is TRBJ2-2; 7 bases are a match to TRBD2. The V and J ends lost 7 bases and 1 base, in that order; junction bases with no gene match: 3. This CDR3 is built from 14 residues. Germline lookup yields CDR1 LNHDA and CDR2 SQIVND (reference sequence). The CDR3 region is CASTERENTGELFF. The CDR3 DNA sequence: TGTGCCAGTACCGAGCGGGAGAACACCGGGGAGCTGTTTTTT.

V gene TRBV5-5 combines with J gene TRBJ1-6, with D uncertain. V was trimmed by 1 base and J by 8 bases, leaving 10 bases between them. The CDR3 loop spans 14 amino acids. Germline V CDR1 and CDR2: SGHKS, YYEKEE (reference sequence). CDR3 coding DNA: TGTGCCAGCAGCTTGTTGGGAGCTGATTCACCCCTCCACTTT. Its protein is CASSLLGADSPLHF. The whole variable domain, remainder taken from reference TRBV5-5 and TRBJ1-6, is DAGVTQSPTHLIKTRGQQVTLRCSPISGHKSVSWYQQVLGQGPQFIFQYYEKEERGRGNFPDRFSARQFPNYSSELNVNALLLGDSALYLCASSLLGADSPLHFGNGTRLTVT.

This sequence joins TRBV7-3 and TRBJ1-3; D possibly corresponds to TRBD1 (5 bases). Germline V CDR1 and CDR2: SGHTA, FQGTGA. V lost 3 bases, J lost 8 bases, and 14 bases lay in between. The CDR3 spans 14 residues. The chain's CDR3 is CASSLGSGADTIYF. The DNA of the CDR3 is TGTGCCAGCAGCTTGGGGTCTGGGGCCGACACCATATATTTT.

Note on this clonotype: This may be a read error, as it is one base from a much larger clone. The J gene is TRBJ2-7, the V gene TRBV7-2; D tentatively fits TRBD1 or TRBD2 (5 bases each). The CDR3 has 15 residues. With 1 base removed from V and 3 bases from J, the gap between germline ends came to 13 bases. The germline V gene has CDR1 SGHTA and CDR2 FQGNSA. This CDR3 reads CASSLEVLGDYEQYF. The DNA for the CDR3 is TGTGCCAGCAGCTTAGAAGTGTTGGGGGACTACGAGCAGTACTTC.

In its sample, this clonotype was seen a few times. The chain combines TRBV7-6 with TRBJ2-3; D gene uncertain. The length of the CDR3 is 15 residues. Trimming removed 1 base at V and 3 bases at J, with 11 bases between. CDR1 and CDR2 (germline): SGHVS, FNYEAQ. The CDR3 nucleotides are TGTGCCAGCAGCTTAGGTGGTATAACGACAGATACGCAGTATTTT. This sequence encodes CASSLGGITTDTQYF.

The gene calls are TRBV7-2 and TRBJ1-2; 7 nucleotides align to TRBD1. This CDR3 has 13 residues. Germline V CDR1 and CDR2: SGHTA, FQGNSA. V was clipped by 1 base and J by 10 bases; unmatched bases: 6. The CDR3 is CASSLDRGSDYTF. DNA for the CDR3: TGTGCCAGCAGCTTAGACAGGGGAAGTGACTACACCTTC.

The gene calls are TRBV28 and TRBJ1-2; possibly TRBD1 for D (6 bases). Germline values: CDR1 MDHEN, CDR2 SYDVKM. V was trimmed by 10 bases and J by 6 bases, leaving 15 bases between them. The CDR3 consists of 12 residues. DNA for the CDR3: TGTGCCATAACAGGGAGAAAGGATGGCTACACCTTC. It translates to CAITGRKDGYTF.

V usage is TRBV11-2 and J usage is TRBJ2-7; 14 bases agree with TRBD2. Germline CDR1 and CDR2: SGHAT and FQNNGV. This CDR3 has 15 residues. V lost 5 bases, J lost 3 bases, and 3 bases stayed unmatched. The chain's CDR3 is CASSNGLAGGYEQYF. CDR3 DNA sequence: TGTGCCAGCAGCAACGGACTAGCGGGAGGCTACGAGCAGTACTTC.

This chain links TRBV5-1 with TRBJ1-1; 7 nucleotides line up with TRBD1. Unmatched junction bases numbered 11, after V lost 0 bases and J lost 6 bases. This CDR3 contains 16 residues. CDR1 and CDR2 (germline): SGHRS, YFSETQ. CDR3 sequence (DNA): TGCGCCAGCAGCTTGGAGAGTCGCCAGGGGGGGTCTGAAGCTTTCTTT. This sequence encodes CASSLESRQGGSEAFF. Supplemented by reference TRBV5-1 and TRBJ1-1, the full variable domain reads KAGVTQTPRYLIKTRGQQVTLSCSPISGHRSVSWYQQTPGQGLQFLFEYFSETQRNKGNFPGRFSGRQFSNSRSEMNVSTLELGDSALYLCASSLESRQGGSEAFFGQGTRLTVV.

The chain couples TRBV6-2 or TRBV6-3 to TRBJ2-7; no definite D call. CDR3 length: 15 amino acids. CDR1 and CDR2 from the germline V gene are MNHEY and SVGEGT. The ends were cut back, 5 bases at V and 1 base at J, with 15 bases in the middle. As DNA, the CDR3 is TGTGCCAGCAGTCGGCCCTCTCCAAGTTCCTACGAGCAGTACTTC. Protein: CASSRPSPSSYEQYF.

The rearrangement links TRBV5-1 to TRBJ1-1; no clear D gene. The V end was cut by 2 bases, the J end by 1 base, with 9 bases between. The germline gives CDR1 SGHRS, CDR2 YFSETQ. The CDR3 covers 14 residues. Written as DNA, the CDR3 is TGCGCCAGCAGCTTTGACGGGAGGAACACTGAAGCTTTCTTT. The encoded protein is CASSFDGRNTEAFF. The full variable domain, in which reference TRBV5-1 and TRBJ1-1 provide the parts outside the CDR3, is KAGVTQTPRYLIKTRGQQVTLSCSPISGHRSVSWYQQTPGQGLQFLFEYFSETQRNKGNFPGRFSGRQFSNSRSEMNVSTLELGDSALYLCASSFDGRNTEAFFGQGTRLTVV.

This chain links TRBV28 with TRBJ1-2; a weak D match, TRBD1 (5 bases). V was cut by 5 bases and J by 2 bases, with 12 bases left in between. The CDR3 totals 14 residues. Per germline, CDR1 MDHEN and CDR2 SYDVKM. This chain's CDR3 is CASSLTKGNYGYTF. In DNA, the CDR3 is TGTGCCAGCAGTCTGACAAAGGGGAACTATGGCTACACCTTC.